This TCR beta chain was sequenced during a study of cytomegalovirus exposure and HLA in healthy donors. Primers included in the PCR were 60 Vbeta and 13 Jbeta primers. Method: immunoSEQ multiplex PCR; TCRdb's copy keeps in-frame clones and lacks some. The table includes some 93,000 clones, 82% detected once. This clone was detected a few times. The CDR3 sequence is 14 residues long. The V end lost 1 base, the J end lost 3 bases, and 8 bases lay between the germline ends. Germline CDR1 SGHTA, CDR2 FQGNSA. V gene TRBV7-2 combines with J gene TRBJ2-3; a weak D match, TRBD2 (5 bases). This clonotype was obtained from a man aged 50-60 years in good health and CMV-seronegative. The sequenced sample was PBMCs. The CDR3 loop is CASSLGGRTDTQYF. The DNA of the CDR3 is TGTGCCAGCAGCTTAGGAGGGAGAACAGATACGCAGTATTTT.